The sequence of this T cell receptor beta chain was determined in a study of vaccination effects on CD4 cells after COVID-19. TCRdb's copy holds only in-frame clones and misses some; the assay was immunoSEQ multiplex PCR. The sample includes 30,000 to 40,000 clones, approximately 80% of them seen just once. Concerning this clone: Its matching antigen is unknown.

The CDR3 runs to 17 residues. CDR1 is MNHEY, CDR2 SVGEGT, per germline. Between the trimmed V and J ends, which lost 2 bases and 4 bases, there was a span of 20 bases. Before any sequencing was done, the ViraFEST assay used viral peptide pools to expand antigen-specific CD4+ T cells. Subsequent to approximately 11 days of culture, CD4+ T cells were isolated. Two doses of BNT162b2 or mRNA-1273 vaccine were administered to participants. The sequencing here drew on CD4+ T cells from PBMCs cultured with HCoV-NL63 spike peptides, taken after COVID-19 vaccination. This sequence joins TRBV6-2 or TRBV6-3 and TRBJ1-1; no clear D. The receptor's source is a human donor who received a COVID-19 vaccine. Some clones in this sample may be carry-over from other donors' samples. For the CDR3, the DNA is TGTGCCAGCAGTTACCCGCCCTGGGTAGCCCACCGCACTGAAGCTTTCTTT. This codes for CASSYPPWVAHRTEAFF.